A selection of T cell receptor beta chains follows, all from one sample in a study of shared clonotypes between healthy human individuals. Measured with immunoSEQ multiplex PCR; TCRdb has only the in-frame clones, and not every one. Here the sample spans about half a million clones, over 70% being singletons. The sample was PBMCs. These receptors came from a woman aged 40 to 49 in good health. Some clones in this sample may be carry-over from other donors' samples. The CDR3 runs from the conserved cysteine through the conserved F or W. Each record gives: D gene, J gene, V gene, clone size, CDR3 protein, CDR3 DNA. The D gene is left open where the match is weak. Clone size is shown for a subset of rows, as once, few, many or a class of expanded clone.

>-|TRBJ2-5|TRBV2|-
CASSGTDQETQYF
TGTGCCAGCAGTGGGACGGACCAAGAGACCCAGTACTTC
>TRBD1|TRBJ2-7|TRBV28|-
CASSKNRGQGHTYEQYF
TGTGCCAGCAGTAAAAACAGGGGCCAAGGCCATACCTACGAGCAGTACTTC
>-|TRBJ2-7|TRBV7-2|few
CASSSAWGAYEQYF
TGTGCCAGCAGCTCAGCCTGGGGGGCCTACGAGCAGTACTTC
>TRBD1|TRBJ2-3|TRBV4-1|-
CASSPTGARADTQYF
TGCGCCAGCAGCCCAACAGGGGCACGGGCAGATACGCAGTATTTT
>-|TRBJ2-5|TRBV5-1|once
CASRPGSQETQYF
TGCGCCAGCAGACCCGGCAGTCAAGAGACCCAGTACTTC
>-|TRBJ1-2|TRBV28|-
CASTIGGFTNYGYTF
TGTGCCAGCACTATAGGGGGTTTCACGAACTATGGCTACACCTTC
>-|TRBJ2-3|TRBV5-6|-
CASSLNQITDTQYF
TGTGCCAGCAGCTTGAACCAGATCACAGATACGCAGTATTTT
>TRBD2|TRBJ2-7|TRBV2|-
CATGLARYEQYF
TGTGCCACGGGACTAGCGCGATACGAGCAGTACTTC
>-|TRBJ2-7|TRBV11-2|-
CASSLYQEGEQYF
TGTGCCAGCAGCCTCTACCAGGAGGGCGAGCAGTACTTC
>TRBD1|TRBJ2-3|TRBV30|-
CAWSAPRDRGTDTQYF
TGTGCCTGGAGTGCCCCACGGGACAGAGGCACAGATACGCAGTATTTT
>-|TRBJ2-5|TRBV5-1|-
CASSTGILQETQYF
TGCGCAAGCAGCACAGGGATCCTACAAGAGACCCAGTACTTC
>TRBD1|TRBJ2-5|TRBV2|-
CASSEGDRVRETQYF
TGTGCCAGCAGTGAAGGGGACAGGGTCCGGGAGACCCAGTACTTC
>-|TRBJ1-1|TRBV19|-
CASSISRWDTEAFF
TGTGCCAGTAGTATCAGCCGATGGGACACTGAAGCTTTCTTT
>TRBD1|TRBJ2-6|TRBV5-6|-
CASSWGQGAGANVLTF
TGTGCCAGCAGCTGGGGACAGGGGGCTGGGGCCAACGTCCTGACTTTC
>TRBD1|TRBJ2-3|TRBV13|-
CASSFETGGRADTQYF
TGTGCCAGCAGCTTCGAAACAGGGGGCAGGGCAGATACGCAGTATTTT
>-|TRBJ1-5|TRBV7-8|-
CASSSEVIRPGQVSGNQPQHF
TGTGCCAGCAGCTCCGAGGTAATACGGCCAGGTCAGGTCTCAGGGAACCAGCCCCAGCATTTT
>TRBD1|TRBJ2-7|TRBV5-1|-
CASTAVRTGLHEQYF
TGCGCCAGCACCGCGGTAAGGACAGGGTTGCACGAGCAGTACTTC
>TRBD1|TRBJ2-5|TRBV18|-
CASSLWQGANRRETQYF
TGTGCCAGCTCACTTTGGCAGGGGGCGAATCGGAGGGAGACCCAGTACTTC
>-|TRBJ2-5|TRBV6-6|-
CASSRTRGETQYF
TGTGCCAGCAGTAGGACTAGGGGGGAGACCCAGTACTTC
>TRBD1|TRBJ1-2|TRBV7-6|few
CASSTSWDRKTF
TGTGCCAGCAGCACTAGCTGGGACAGAAAGACCTTC
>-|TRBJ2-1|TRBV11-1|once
CASSLSWGGGNEQFF
TGTGCCAGCAGCTTATCTTGGGGAGGGGGCAATGAGCAGTTCTTC
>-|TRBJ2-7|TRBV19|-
CASSISLYEQYF
TGTGCCAGTAGTATAAGTTTGTACGAGCAGTACTTC
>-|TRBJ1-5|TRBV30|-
CAWSTGSNQPQHF
TGTGCCTGGAGTACAGGATCCAATCAGCCCCAGCATTTT
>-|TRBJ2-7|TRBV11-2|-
CASGRGAYEQYF
TGTGCCAGCGGTCGGGGGGCTTACGAGCAGTACTTC
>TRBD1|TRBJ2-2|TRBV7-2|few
CASGFRTGGTGELFF
TGTGCCAGCGGCTTCAGGACAGGGGGCACCGGGGAGCTGTTTTTT